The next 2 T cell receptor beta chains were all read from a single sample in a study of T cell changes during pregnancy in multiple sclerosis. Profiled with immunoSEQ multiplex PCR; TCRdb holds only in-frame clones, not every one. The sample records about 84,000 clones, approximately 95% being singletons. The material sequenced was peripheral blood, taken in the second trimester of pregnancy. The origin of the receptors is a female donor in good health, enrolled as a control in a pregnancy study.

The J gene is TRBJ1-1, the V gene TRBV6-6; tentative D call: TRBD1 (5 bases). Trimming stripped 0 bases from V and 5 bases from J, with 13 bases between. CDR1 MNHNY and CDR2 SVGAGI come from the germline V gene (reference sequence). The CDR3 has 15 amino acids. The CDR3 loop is CASSYSYRSETEAFF. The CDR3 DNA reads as TGTGCCAGCAGTTACTCGTACAGGAGTGAAACTGAAGCTTTCTTT.

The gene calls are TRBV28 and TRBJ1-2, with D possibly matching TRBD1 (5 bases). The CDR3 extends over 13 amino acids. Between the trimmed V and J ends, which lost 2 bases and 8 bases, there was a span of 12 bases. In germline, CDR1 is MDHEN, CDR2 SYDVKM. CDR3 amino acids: CASSLVRVEGYTF. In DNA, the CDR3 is TGTGCCAGCAGTTTAGTCAGGGTTGAGGGCTACACCTTC.